The rows below give T cell receptor beta chains drawn from one sample of a study of shared clonotypes between healthy human individuals. Here immunoSEQ multiplex PCR was the method, and the copy in TCRdb shows in-frame clones only, minus some. The repertoire holds roughly 1 million clones, with roughly 74% as singletons. Sequenced sample: memory CD4+ T cells from PBMCs. These TCRs come from a man aged 18-30 years in good health. Some clones in this sample may be carry-over from other donors' samples. CDR3s include the opening cysteine and the closing phenylalanine or tryptophan. The order of the fields is J gene, D gene, V gene, clone size, CDR3 protein, CDR3 DNA. D genes are given only for firm matches. A clone size is listed for some rows: how often the clone was seen (once, few, many), or a class if it is expanded.

TRBJ2-2	.	TRBV5-1	.	CASSLESRIRTRAGELFF	TGCGCCAGCAGCTTGGAGTCTCGGATCCGAACTCGAGCCGGGGAGCTGTTTTTT
TRBJ2-3	.	TRBV19	.	CASSALDYTQYF	TGTGCCAGTAGTGCCTTGGACTATACGCAGTATTTT
TRBJ1-2	.	TRBV6-6	.	CASREGQLYGYTF	TGTGCCAGCCGAGAGGGGCAGCTATATGGCTACACCTTC
TRBJ1-2	.	TRBV9	.	CASTGLVRGYTF	TGTGCCAGCACTGGACTCGTGAGGGGCTACACCTTC
TRBJ2-4	TRBD2	TRBV19	few	CASQTSGSAKNIQYF	TGTGCCAGCCAAACTAGCGGGAGTGCCAAAAACATTCAGTACTTC
TRBJ2-5	.	TRBV18	.	CASSPQYQETQYF	TGTGCCAGCTCACCCCAGTACCAAGAGACCCAGTACTTC
TRBJ2-3	.	TRBV7-3	.	CASSLSGGRDTQYF	TGTGCCAGCAGCTTATCGGGTGGGCGGGATACGCAGTATTTT
TRBJ1-5	TRBD1	TRBV7-9	.	CASSLAGTEYQPQHF	TGTGCCAGCAGCTTAGCGGGGACAGAATATCAGCCCCAGCATTTT
TRBJ2-1	.	TRBV6-1	.	CATGWQQSSYNEQFF	TGTGCCACGGGGTGGCAGCAGAGCTCCTACAATGAGCAGTTCTTC
TRBJ2-3	.	TRBV5-1	.	CASSLAILGGSTDTQYF	TGCGCCAGCAGCTTGGCCATCCTGGGCGGGAGCACAGATACGCAGTATTTT
TRBJ1-4	.	TRBV7-6	many	CASSLSQTNEKLFF	TGTGCCAGCAGCTTATCCCAGACTAATGAAAAACTGTTTTTT
TRBJ2-3	.	TRBV5-1	once	CASSLPGDTQYF	TGCGCCAGCAGCCTTCCTGGAGATACGCAGTATTTT
TRBJ1-3	.	TRBV7-8	.	CASSFVVDQVAGGNTIYF	TGTGCCAGCAGCTTCGTAGTCGACCAGGTAGCAGGCGGAAACACCATATATTTT
TRBJ1-1	.	TRBV30	.	CAWSEDSRINEAFF	TGTGCCTGGAGTGAGGACAGTCGTATTAATGAAGCTTTCTTT